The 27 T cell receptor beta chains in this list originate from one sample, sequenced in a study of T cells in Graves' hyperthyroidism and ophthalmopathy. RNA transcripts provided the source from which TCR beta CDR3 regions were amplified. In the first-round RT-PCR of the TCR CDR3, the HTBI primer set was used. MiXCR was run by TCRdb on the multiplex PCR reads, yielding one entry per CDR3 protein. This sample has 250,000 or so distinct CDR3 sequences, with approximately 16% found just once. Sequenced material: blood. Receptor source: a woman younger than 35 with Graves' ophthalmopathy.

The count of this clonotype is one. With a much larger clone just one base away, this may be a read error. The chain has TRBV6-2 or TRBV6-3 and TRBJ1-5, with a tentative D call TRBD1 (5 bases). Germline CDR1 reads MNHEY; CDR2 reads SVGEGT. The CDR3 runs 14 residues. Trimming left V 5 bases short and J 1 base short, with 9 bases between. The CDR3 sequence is CASSARDSNQPQHF. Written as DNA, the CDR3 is TGTGCCAGCAGTGCTAGGGACAGCAATCAGCCCCAGCATTTT.

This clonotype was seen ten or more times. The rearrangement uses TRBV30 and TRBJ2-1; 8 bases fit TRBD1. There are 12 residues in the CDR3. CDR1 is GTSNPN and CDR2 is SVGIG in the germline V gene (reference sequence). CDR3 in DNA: TGTGCTTTTATTGACAGGGGCAATGAGCAGTTCTTC. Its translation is CAFIDRGNEQFF.

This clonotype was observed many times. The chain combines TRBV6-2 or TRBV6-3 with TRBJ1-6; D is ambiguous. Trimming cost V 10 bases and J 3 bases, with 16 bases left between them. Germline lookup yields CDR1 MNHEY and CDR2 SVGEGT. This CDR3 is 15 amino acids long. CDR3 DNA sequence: TGTGCCACCAACCACCGGGGTAGCTATAATTCACCCCTCCACTTT. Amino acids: CATNHRGSYNSPLHF.

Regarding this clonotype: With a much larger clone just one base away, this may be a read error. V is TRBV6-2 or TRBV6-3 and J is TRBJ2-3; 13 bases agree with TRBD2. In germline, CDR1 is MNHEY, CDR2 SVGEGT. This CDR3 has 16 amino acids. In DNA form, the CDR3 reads TGTGCCAGCAGTTCCGGACTAGCGGGAGATATAGATACGCGGTATTTT. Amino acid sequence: CASSSGLAGDIDTRYF.

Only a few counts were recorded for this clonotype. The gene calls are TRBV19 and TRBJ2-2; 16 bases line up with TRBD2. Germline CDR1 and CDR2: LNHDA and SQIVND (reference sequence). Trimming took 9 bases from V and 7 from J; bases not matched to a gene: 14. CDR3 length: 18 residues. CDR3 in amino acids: CASDTRGLAGGPIGELFF. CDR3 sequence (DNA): TGTGCCAGCGACACCAGGGGACTAGCGGGAGGGCCGATCGGGGAGCTGTTTTTT.

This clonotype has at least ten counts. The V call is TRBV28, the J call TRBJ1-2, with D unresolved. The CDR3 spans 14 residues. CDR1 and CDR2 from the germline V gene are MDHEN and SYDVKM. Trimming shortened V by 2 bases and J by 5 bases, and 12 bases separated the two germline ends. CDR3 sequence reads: CASSLTPNLYGYTF. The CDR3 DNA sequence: TGTGCCAGCAGTTTAACTCCTAACCTATATGGCTACACCTTC.

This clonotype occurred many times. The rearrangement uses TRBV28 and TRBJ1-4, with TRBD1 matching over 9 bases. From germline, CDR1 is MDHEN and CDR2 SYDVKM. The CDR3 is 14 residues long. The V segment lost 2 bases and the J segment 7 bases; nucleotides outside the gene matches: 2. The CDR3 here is CASSLDRGVEKLFF. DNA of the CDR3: TGTGCCAGCAGTTTAGACAGGGGGGTTGAAAAACTGTTTTTT.

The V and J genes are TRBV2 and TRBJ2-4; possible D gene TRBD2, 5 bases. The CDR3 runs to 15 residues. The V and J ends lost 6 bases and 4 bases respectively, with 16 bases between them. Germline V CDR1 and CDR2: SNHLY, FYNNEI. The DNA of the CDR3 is TGTGCCAGCAGCGCCGGCCCCGGGGTTAAAAACATTCAGTACTTC. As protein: CASSAGPGVKNIQYF.

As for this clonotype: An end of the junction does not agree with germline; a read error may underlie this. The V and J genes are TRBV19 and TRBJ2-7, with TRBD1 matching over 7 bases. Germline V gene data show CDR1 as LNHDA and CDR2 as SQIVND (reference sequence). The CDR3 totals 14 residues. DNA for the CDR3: TGTGCCGGTAGTATGGGACAGTTTAACTACGAGCAGTACTTC. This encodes CAGSMGQFNYEQYF.

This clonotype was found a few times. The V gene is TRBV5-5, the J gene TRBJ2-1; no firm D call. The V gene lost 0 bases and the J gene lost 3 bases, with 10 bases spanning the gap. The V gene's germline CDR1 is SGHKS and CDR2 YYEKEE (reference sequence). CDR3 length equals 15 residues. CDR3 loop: CASSLDSPFYNEQFF. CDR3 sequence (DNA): TGTGCCAGCAGCTTGGACAGTCCCTTCTACAATGAGCAGTTCTTC.

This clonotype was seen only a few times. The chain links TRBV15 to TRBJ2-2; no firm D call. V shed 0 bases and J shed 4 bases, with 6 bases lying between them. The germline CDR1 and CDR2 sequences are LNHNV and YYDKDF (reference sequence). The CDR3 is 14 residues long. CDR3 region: CATSRDRRTGELFF. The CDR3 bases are TGTGCCACCAGCAGAGACAGACGCACCGGGGAGCTGTTTTTT.

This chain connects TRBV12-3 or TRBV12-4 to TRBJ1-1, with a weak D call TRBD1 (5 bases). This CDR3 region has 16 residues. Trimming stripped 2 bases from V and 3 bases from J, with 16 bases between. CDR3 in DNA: TGTGCCAGCAGTTTATCCTCAGGGTTGGGGGACACTGAAGCTTTCTTT. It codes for CASSLSSGLGDTEAFF.

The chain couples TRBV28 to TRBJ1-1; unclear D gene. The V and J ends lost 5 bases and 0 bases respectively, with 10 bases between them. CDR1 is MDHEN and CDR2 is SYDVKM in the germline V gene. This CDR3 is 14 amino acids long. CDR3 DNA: TGTGCCAGCAGTCCGAACAATTTGAACACTGAAGCTTTCTTT. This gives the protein CASSPNNLNTEAFF. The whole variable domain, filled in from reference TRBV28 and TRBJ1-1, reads DVKVTQSSRYLVKRTGEKVFLECVQDMDHENMFWYRQDPGLGLRLIYFSYDVKMKEKGDIPEGYSVSREKKERFSLILESASTNQTSMYLCASSPNNLNTEAFFGQGTRLTVV.

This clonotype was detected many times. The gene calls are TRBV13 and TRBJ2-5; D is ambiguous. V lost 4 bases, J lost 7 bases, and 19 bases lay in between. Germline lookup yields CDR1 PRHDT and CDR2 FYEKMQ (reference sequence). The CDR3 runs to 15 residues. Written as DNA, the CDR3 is TGTGCCAGCAGCTCCCACTCACTGGATGATGGGACCCAGTACTTC. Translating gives CASSSHSLDDGTQYF.

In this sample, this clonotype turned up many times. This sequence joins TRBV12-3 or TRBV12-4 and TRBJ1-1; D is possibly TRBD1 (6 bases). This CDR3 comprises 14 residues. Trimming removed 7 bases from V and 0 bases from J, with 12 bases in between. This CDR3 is CASIRGALNTEAFF. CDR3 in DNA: TGTGCCAGCATTCGGGGGGCCCTGAACACTGAAGCTTTCTTT.

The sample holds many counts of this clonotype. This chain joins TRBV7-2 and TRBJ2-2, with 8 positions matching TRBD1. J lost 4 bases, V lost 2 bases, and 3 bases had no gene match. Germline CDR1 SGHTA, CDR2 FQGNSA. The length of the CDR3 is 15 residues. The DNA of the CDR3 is TGTGCCAGCAGCTTAAAGACAGGGGCCACCGGGGAGCTGTTTTTT. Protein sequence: CASSLKTGATGELFF.

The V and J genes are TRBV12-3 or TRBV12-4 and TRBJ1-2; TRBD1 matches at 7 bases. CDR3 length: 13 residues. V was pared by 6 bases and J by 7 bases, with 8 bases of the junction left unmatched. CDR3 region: CASSETGPGGYTF. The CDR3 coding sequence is TGTGCCAGCAGCGAGACAGGGCCCGGTGGCTACACCTTC.

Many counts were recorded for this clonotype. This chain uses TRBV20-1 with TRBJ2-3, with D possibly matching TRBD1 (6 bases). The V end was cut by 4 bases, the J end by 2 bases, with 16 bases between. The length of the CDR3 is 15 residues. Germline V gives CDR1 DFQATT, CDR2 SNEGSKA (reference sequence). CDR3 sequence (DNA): TGCAGTGCTAAACCCCTCCAGGGGTTCACAGATACGCAGTATTTT. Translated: CSAKPLQGFTDTQYF.

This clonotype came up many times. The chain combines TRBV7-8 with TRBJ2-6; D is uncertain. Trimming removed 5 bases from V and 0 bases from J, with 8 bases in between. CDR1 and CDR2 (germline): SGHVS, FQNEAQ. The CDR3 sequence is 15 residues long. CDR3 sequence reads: CASSARFSGANVLTF. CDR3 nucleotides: TGTGCCAGCAGCGCGAGGTTCTCTGGGGCCAACGTCCTGACTTTC.

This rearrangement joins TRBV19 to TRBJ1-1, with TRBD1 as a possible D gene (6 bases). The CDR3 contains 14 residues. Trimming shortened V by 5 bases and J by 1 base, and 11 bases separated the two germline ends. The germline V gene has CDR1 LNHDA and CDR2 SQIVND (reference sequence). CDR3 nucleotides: TGTGCCAGTAGTCAACAGGGCGCGAACACTGAAGCTTTCTTT. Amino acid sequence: CASSQQGANTEAFF.

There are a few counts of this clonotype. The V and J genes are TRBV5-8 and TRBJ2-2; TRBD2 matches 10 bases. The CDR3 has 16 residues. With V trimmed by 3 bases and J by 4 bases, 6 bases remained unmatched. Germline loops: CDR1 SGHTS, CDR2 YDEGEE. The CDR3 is CASSSAAGGITGELFF. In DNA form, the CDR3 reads TGTGCCAGCAGCTCAGCAGCGGGAGGGATCACCGGGGAGCTGTTTTTT.

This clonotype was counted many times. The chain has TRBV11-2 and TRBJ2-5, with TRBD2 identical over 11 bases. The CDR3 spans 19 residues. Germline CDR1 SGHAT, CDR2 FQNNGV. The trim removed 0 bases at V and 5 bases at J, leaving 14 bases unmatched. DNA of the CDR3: TGTGCCAGCAGCTTAGAGATCAGATTAGCGGGAGGGCCTGGGGAGACCCAGTACTTC. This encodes CASSLEIRLAGGPGETQYF.

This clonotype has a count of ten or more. CDR3 DNA sequence: TGTGCCAGCGCCCCGGTAATCAGGTACTTCGGCTACACCTTC. Amino acids: CASAPVIRYFGYTF. The V gene is TRBV6-5, the J gene TRBJ1-2; D is unresolved. This CDR3 has 14 residues. Germline V CDR1 and CDR2: MNHEY, SVGAGI. The germline V and J ends were trimmed by 8 bases and 8 bases, with 21 bases remaining between them.

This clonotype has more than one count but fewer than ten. As DNA, the CDR3 is TGTGCCAGCAGCGTAGAGCCAGGTACCCACTCTGGGGCCAACGTCCTGACTTTC. The encoded protein is CASSVEPGTHSGANVLTF. The V and J genes are TRBV9 and TRBJ2-6, with unresolved D. Germline assignment: CDR1 SGDLS and CDR2 YYNGEE. CDR3 length: 18 amino acids. Trimming pared 0 bases from V and 0 bases from J, leaving 13 bases between.

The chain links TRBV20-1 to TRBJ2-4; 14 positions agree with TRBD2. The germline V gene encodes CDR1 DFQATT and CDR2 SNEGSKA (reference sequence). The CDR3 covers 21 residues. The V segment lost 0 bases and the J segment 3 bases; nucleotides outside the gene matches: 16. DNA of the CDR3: TGCAGTGCTAGAGATCCCTCGACTAGCGGGGGGGCCGGTGTGGTCAAAAACATTCAGTACTTC. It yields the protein CSARDPSTSGGAGVVKNIQYF.

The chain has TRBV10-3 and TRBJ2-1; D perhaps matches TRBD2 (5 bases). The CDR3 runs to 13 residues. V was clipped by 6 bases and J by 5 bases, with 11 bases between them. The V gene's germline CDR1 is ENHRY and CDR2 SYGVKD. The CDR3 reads CAISREPNNEQFF. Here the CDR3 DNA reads TGTGCCATCAGCCGGGAACCGAACAATGAGCAGTTCTTC.

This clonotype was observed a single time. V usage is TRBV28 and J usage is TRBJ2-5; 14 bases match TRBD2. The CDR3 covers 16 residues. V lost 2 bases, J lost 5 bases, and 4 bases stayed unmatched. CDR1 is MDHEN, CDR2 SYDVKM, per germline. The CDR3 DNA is TGTGCCAGCAGTTTAAGGGGACTAGCGGGGGAGGAGACCCAGTACTTC. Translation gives CASSLRGLAGEETQYF.